Listed below are T cell receptor beta chains from one sample, sequenced in a study of technical replicates of blood from a handful of donors. Only in-frame clones appear in the TCRdb table, and some are missing; sequencing was by immunoSEQ multiplex PCR. This repertoire shows almost 85,000 clones, around 97% found once; its top ten account for 0.18%. The sequenced material came from T cells isolated from PBMCs. The receptor set was obtained from a human donor in good health. CDR3s include the opening cysteine and the closing phenylalanine or tryptophan. The D gene is left open where the match is weak. Clone size, where shown, is once, few, many, or a class for clones that have expanded.

TRBV5-6,once,TRBD1,TRBJ2-3,CASSTGGLGTSTDTQYF,TGTGCCAGCAGCACAGGGGGCCTTGGGACTAGCACAGATACGCAGTATTTT
TRBV29-1,few,.,TRBJ1-1,CSVDARSVREGTEAFF,TGCAGCGTTGACGCCAGGTCTGTCAGGGAGGGCACTGAAGCTTTCTTT
TRBV28,.,.,TRBJ2-7,CASRSGQPYEQYF,TGTGCCAGCCGTAGCGGACAACCCTACGAGCAGTACTTC
TRBV19,.,.,TRBJ1-6,CASSRLNSPLHF,TGTGCCAGTAGCCGACTTAATTCACCCCTCCACTTT
TRBV7-9,.,.,TRBJ1-2,CASSLQGIDGYTF,TGTGCCAGCAGCTTACAGGGGATAGATGGCTACACCTTC
TRBV30,.,TRBD1,TRBJ1-1,CACKLRDRGLEAFF,TGTGCCTGTAAGCTCCGGGACAGGGGATTGGAAGCTTTCTTT
TRBV11-2,.,TRBD1,TRBJ2-6,CASRLPGQGAFGANVLTF,TGTGCCAGCAGATTACCGGGACAGGGGGCTTTTGGGGCCAACGTCCTGACTTTC
TRBV28,.,TRBD1,TRBJ1-5,CASSDRAEEPQHF,TGTGCCAGCAGCGACAGGGCCGAGGAGCCCCAGCATTTT
TRBV7-6,.,.,TRBJ1-1,CASSLYSNTEAFF,TGTGCCAGCAGCTTATATTCGAACACTGAAGCTTTCTTT
TRBV4-1,.,.,TRBJ1-2,CASSRPDRGYGYTF,TGCGCCAGCAGCCGGCCCGACAGAGGATATGGCTACACCTTC
TRBV28,.,.,TRBJ2-5,CASSPVGPETQYF,TGTGCCAGCAGTCCCGTCGGTCCGGAGACCCAGTACTTC
TRBV4-1,.,TRBD1,TRBJ1-6,CASSRQGGDSPLHF,TGCGCCAGCAGCAGACAGGGAGGAGATTCACCCCTCCACTTT
TRBV7-8,.,TRBD1,TRBJ1-1,CASIPSTGGTEAFF,TGTGCCAGCATCCCATCGACAGGGGGCACTGAAGCTTTCTTT
TRBV12-5,few,.,TRBJ1-1,CASGIGTSEAFF,TGTGCTAGTGGGATAGGGACATCTGAAGCTTTCTTT
TRBV7-8,.,.,TRBJ2-5,CASSQGHPVETQYF,TGTGCCAGCAGCCAGGGACACCCCGTTGAGACCCAGTACTTC
TRBV27,.,.,TRBJ1-3,CASREKSSGNTIYF,TGTGCCAGCAGAGAGAAGAGCTCTGGAAACACCATATATTTT
TRBV13,.,.,TRBJ2-5,CASSLEPERAKYF,TGTGCCAGCAGCTTAGAGCCGGAGCGGGCGAAGTACTTC
TRBV6-1,.,.,TRBJ2-7,CASSGGILGLYEQYF,TGTGCCAGCAGTGGAGGGATCCTCGGGCTCTACGAGCAGTACTTC
TRBV6-5,once,.,TRBJ1-5,CASSPIREGAQHF,TGTGCCAGCAGTCCTATCCGAGAGGGAGCCCAGCATTTT
TRBV4-1,.,.,TRBJ1-4,CASSQARWTLEEKLFF,TGCGCCAGCAGCCAAGCTAGATGGACATTGGAGGAAAAACTGTTTTTT
TRBV7-9,.,TRBD2,TRBJ2-1,CASSALAGAGNEQFF,TGTGCCAGCAGCGCACTAGCGGGGGCCGGGAATGAGCAGTTCTTC
TRBV6-1,.,TRBD1,TRBJ2-3,CASSRQGRLTDTQYF,TGTGCCAGCAGTCGACAGGGGCGCCTCACAGATACGCAGTATTTT
TRBV27,.,TRBD1,TRBJ1-1,CASSSPGQGVVEAFF,TGTGCCAGCAGCTCTCCGGGACAGGGGGTCGTTGAAGCTTTCTTT
TRBV6-1,once,TRBD2,TRBJ2-1,CASSVRLAGANNEQFF,TGTGCCAGCAGTGTCAGACTAGCGGGAGCCAATAATGAGCAGTTCTTC
TRBV5-1,.,.,TRBJ2-2,CASSGTGTENTGELFF,TGCGCCAGCAGCGGGACCGGGACTGAGAACACCGGGGAGCTGTTTTTT
TRBV9,.,TRBD2,TRBJ2-1,CASSVEGLAYNEQFF,TGTGCCAGCAGCGTAGAGGGACTAGCGTACAATGAGCAGTTCTTC
TRBV5-6,.,.,TRBJ2-5,CASSLVEGRHYQETQYF,TGTGCCAGCAGCTTGGTGGAGGGGCGACATTATCAAGAGACCCAGTACTTC
TRBV4-1,.,TRBD1,TRBJ1-2,CASSHFGRTGNYGYTF,TGCGCCAGCAGCCATTTTGGGAGGACAGGGAACTATGGCTACACCTTC
TRBV19,.,TRBD1,TRBJ1-5,CASSTGRGRLVSNQPQHF,TGTGCCAGTAGTACGGGCAGGGGGCGTTTGGTGAGCAATCAGCCCCAGCATTTT
TRBV5-4,.,.,TRBJ2-7,CASSRLGQEFDEQYF,TGTGCCAGCAGCAGACTAGGACAGGAATTCGACGAGCAGTACTTC
TRBV5-4,.,TRBD1,TRBJ1-4,CASSFPGQGSEKLFF,TGTGCCAGCAGCTTCCCGGGACAGGGGAGTGAAAAACTGTTTTTT
TRBV18,.,.,TRBJ1-2,CASSPREGGYTF,TGTGCCAGCTCACCGCGGGAGGGTGGCTACACCTTC
TRBV4-2,.,TRBD1,TRBJ2-1,CASSQGYRGHRAYNEQFF,TGTGCCAGCAGCCAAGGGTACAGGGGGCATAGAGCCTACAATGAGCAGTTCTTC
TRBV29-1,.,.,TRBJ2-7,CSVWGRTYEQYF,TGCAGCGTTTGGGGCAGGACCTACGAGCAGTACTTC
TRBV6-1,.,TRBD2,TRBJ2-1,CASTPSGGAGEQFF,TGTGCCAGCACCCCTAGCGGGGGGGCGGGTGAGCAGTTCTTC
TRBV28,.,TRBD1,TRBJ2-7,CASRAGGYEQYF,TGTGCCAGCAGGGCAGGGGGCTACGAGCAGTACTTC
TRBV28,.,TRBD2,TRBJ2-7,CASSPLAGGGRWEQYF,TGTGCCAGCAGTCCGCTAGCGGGAGGGGGACGCTGGGAGCAGTACTTC
TRBV7-9,.,TRBD2,TRBJ2-5,CASSPGTSGGTQETQYF,TGTGCCAGCAGCCCGGGGACTAGCGGGGGGACCCAAGAGACCCAGTACTTC
TRBV27,.,TRBD2,TRBJ2-2,CASSLYAGVAGELFF,TGTGCCAGCAGTTTATACGCGGGGGTAGCCGGGGAGCTGTTTTTT
TRBV15,.,TRBD2,TRBJ2-7,CATSRDTSGSYEQYF,TGTGCCACCAGCAGAGATACTAGCGGGAGTTACGAGCAGTACTTC
TRBV7-3,.,TRBD1,TRBJ2-3,CASSLTQGAGTQYF,TGTGCCAGCAGCTTAACCCAGGGGGCCGGTACGCAGTATTTT
TRBV28,once,.,TRBJ2-7,CASSLQVNSYEQYF,TGTGCCAGCAGTCTACAGGTTAACTCCTACGAGCAGTACTTC
TRBV10-3,.,.,TRBJ1-2,CAISVEARYGYTF,TGTGCCATCAGTGTTGAGGCTAGGTATGGCTACACCTTC
TRBV29-1,.,.,TRBJ2-1,CSVDRGLYNEQFF,TGCAGCGTTGACAGGGGATTATACAATGAGCAGTTCTTC
TRBV5-1,.,TRBD2,TRBJ2-5,CASGEGPQETQYF,TGCGCCAGCGGGGAGGGTCCACAAGAGACCCAGTACTTC
TRBV30,.,.,TRBJ2-1,CAWRRGGPTQFF,TGTGCCTGGAGGAGGGGGGGGCCAACTCAGTTCTTC
TRBV6-5,.,.,TRBJ1-4,CASSYRPPGQGEKLFF,TGTGCCAGCAGTTACCGCCCCCCTGGGCAAGGTGAAAAACTGTTTTTT
TRBV19,.,.,TRBJ1-5,CASSMGASNQPQHF,TGTGCCAGTAGTATGGGAGCCTCCAATCAGCCCCAGCATTTT
TRBV6-6,.,TRBD1,TRBJ1-4,CASSTRDRVEQKLFF,TGTGCCAGCAGCACCCGGGACAGGGTAGAGCAGAAACTGTTTTTT
TRBV29-1,.,.,TRBJ2-5,CSVDGQTQETQYF,TGCAGCGTTGATGGACAGACCCAAGAGACCCAGTACTTC
TRBV18,.,TRBD1,TRBJ1-2,CASSPRGTGGDYGYTF,TGTGCCAGCTCACCACGAGGGACAGGGGGCGACTATGGCTACACCTTC
TRBV5-1,.,.,TRBJ1-1,CASSPTGSGGTEAFF,TGCGCCAGCAGTCCAACAGGGTCGGGAGGCACTGAAGCTTTCTTT
TRBV5-1,.,TRBD2,TRBJ2-3,CASSSGFRLAGDDTQYF,TGCGCCAGCAGCTCCGGTTTTAGGCTAGCGGGAGACGATACGCAGTATTTT
TRBV11-2,.,.,TRBJ2-7,CASSPSGGQYF,TGTGCCAGCAGCCCCTCCGGCGGGCAGTACTTC
TRBV27,.,.,TRBJ2-5,CASSFSGGETQYF,TGTGCCAGCAGTTTCTCAGGAGGGGAGACCCAGTACTTC
TRBV4-2,.,.,TRBJ1-4,CASSQASTNEKLFF,TGTGCCAGCAGCCAGGCCTCGACTAATGAAAAACTGTTTTTT
TRBV7-9,.,.,TRBJ2-2,CASSLETTANTGELFF,TGTGCCAGCAGCTTAGAGACTACAGCGAACACCGGGGAGCTGTTTTTT